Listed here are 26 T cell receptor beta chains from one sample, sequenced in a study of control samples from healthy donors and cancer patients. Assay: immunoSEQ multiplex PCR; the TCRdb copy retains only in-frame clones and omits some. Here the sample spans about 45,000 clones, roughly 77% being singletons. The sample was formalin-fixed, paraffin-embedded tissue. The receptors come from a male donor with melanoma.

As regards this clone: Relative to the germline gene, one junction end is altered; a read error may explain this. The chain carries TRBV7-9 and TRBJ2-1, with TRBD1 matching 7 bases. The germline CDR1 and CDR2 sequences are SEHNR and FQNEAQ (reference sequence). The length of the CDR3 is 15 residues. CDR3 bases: TGTACCAGCAGCTATCCCGGGACAGCCTACAATGAGCAGTTCTTC. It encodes CTSSYPGTAYNEQFF.

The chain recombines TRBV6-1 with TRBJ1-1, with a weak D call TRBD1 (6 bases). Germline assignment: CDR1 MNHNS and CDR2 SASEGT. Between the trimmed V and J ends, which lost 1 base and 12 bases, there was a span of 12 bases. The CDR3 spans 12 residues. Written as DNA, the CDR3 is TGTGCCAGCAGTGAAGTTCACAGGGAGTCTTTCTTT. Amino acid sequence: CASSEVHRESFF.

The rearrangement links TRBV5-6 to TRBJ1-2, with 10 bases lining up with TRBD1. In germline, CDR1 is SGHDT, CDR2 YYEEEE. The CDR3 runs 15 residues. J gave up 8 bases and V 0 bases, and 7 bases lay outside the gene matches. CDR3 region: CASSLGPGQGRGYTF. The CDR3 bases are TGTGCCAGCAGCTTGGGTCCGGGACAGGGGCGAGGCTACACCTTC. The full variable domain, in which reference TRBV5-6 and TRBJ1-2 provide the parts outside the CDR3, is DAGVTQSPTHLIKTRGQQVTLRCSPKSGHDTVSWYQQALGQGPQFIFQYYEEEERQRGNFPDRFSGHQFPNYSSELNVNALLLGDSALYLCASSLGPGQGRGYTFGSGTRLTVV.

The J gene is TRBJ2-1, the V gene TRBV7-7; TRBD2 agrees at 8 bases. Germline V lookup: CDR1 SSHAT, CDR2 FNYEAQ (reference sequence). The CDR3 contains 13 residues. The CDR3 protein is CASAEREYNEQFF. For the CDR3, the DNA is TGTGCTAGCGCCGAGCGGGAGTACAATGAGCAGTTCTTC.

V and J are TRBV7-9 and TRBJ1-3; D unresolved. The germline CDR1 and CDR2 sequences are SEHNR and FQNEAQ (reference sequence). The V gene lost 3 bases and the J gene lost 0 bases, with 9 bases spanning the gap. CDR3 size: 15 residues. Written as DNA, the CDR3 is TGTGCCAGCAGCTTTCTTGGGGACTCTGGAAACACCATATATTTT. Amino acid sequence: CASSFLGDSGNTIYF.

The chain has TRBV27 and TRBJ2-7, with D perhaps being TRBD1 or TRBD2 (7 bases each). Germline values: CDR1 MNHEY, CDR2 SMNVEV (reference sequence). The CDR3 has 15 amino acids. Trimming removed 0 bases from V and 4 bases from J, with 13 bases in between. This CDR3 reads CASSLSQGGFYEQYF. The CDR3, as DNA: TGTGCCAGCAGTTTATCCCAGGGGGGGTTTTACGAGCAGTACTTC.

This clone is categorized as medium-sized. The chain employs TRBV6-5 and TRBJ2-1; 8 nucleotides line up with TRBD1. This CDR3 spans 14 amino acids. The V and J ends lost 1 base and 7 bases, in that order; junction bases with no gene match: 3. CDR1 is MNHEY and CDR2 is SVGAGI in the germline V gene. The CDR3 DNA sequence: TGTGCCAGCAGTTACTGGACAGGGTCGAATGAGCAGTTCTTC. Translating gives CASSYWTGSNEQFF.

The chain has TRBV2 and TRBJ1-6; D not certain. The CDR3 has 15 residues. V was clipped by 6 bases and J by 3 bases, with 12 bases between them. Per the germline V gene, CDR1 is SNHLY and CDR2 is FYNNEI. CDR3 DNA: TGTGCCAGCAGGCAAAGACCGAGCTATAATTCACCCCTCCACTTT. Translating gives CASRQRPSYNSPLHF.

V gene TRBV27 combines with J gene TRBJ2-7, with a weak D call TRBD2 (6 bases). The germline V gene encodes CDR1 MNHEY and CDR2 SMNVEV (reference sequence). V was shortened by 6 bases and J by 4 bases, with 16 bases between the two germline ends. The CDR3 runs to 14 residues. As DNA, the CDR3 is TGTGCCAGCAGGGTCTACCGAAGCGGGTACGAGCAGTACTTC. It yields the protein CASRVYRSGYEQYF.

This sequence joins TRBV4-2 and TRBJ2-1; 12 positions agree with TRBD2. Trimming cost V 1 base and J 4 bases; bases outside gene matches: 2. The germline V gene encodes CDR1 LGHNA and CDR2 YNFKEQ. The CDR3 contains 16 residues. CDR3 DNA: TGTGCCAGCAGCCAAGGGACTAGCGGGATATACAATGAGCAGTTCTTC. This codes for CASSQGTSGIYNEQFF.

Here the CDR3 reads CASRGTGGGYTF. In DNA, the CDR3 is TGTGCCAGCAGGGGGACAGGGGGAGGCTACACCTTC. The gene calls are TRBV2 and TRBJ1-2; 11 bases fit TRBD1. The junction had 2 bases not matched to a gene; V was cut back by 6 bases and J by 8 bases. The V gene's germline CDR1 is SNHLY and CDR2 FYNNEI. The CDR3 loop spans 12 amino acids.

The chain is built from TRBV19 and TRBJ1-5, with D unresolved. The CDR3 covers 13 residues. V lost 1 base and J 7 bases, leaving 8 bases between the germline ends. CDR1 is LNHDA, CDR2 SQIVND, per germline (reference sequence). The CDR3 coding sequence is TGTGCCAGTAGTATAGCCGCGGGACAGCCCCAGCATTTT. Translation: CASSIAAGQPQHF. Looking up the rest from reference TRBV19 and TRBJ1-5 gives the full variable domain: DGGITQSPKYLFRKEGQNVTLSCEQNLNHDAMYWYRQDPGQGLRLIYYSQIVNDFQKGDIAEGYSVSREKKESFPLTVTSAQKNPTAFYLCASSIAAGQPQHFGDGTRLSIL.

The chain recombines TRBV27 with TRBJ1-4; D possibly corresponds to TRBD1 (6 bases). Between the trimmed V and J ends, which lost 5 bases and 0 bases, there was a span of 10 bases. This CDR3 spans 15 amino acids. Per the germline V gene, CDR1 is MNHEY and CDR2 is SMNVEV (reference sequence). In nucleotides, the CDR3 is TGTGCCAGCAGTCAGGGGTTTACAACTAATGAAAAACTGTTTTTT. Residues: CASSQGFTTNEKLFF.

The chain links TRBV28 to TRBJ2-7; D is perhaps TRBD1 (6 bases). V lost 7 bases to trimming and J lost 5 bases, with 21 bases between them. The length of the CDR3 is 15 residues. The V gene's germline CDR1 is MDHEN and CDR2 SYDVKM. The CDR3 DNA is TGTGCCAGCAAATTGGGGTCAGGGGCTTCTCACGAGCAGTACTTC. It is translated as CASKLGSGASHEQYF. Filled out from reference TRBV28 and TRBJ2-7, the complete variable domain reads DVKVTQSSRYLVKRTGEKVFLECVQDMDHENMFWYRQDPGLGLRLIYFSYDVKMKEKGDIPEGYSVSREKKERFSLILESASTNQTSMYLCASKLGSGASHEQYFGPGTRLTVT.

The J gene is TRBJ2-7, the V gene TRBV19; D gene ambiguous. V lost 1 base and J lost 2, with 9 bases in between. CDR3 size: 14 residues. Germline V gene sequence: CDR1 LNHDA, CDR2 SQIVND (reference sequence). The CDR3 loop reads CASSIGPKTYEQYF. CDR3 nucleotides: TGTGCCAGTAGTATAGGGCCGAAGACCTACGAGCAGTACTTC.

DNA of the CDR3: TGCAGCCTGTGGGCGGGAGGGCAGAATGAGCAGTTCTTC. It yields the protein CSLWAGGQNEQFF. V is TRBV29-1 and J is TRBJ2-1; 9 bases agree with TRBD2. The CDR3 extends over 13 amino acids. The V gene's germline CDR1 is SQVTM and CDR2 ANQGSEA. Trimming removed 8 bases from V and 7 bases from J; junction bases left unmatched: 9.

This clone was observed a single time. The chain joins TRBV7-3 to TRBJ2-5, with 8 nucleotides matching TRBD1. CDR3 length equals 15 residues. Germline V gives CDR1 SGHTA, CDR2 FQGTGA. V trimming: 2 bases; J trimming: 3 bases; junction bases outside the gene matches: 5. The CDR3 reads CASSLYAGGEETQYF. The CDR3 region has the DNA TGTGCCAGCAGCTTATATGCAGGGGGCGAAGAGACCCAGTACTTC. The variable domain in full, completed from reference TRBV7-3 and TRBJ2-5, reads GAGVSQTPSNKVTEKGKYVELRCDPISGHTALYWYRQSLGQGPEFLIYFQGTGAADDSGLPNDRFFAVRPEGSVSTLKIQRTERGDSAVYLCASSLYAGGEETQYFGPGTRLLVL.

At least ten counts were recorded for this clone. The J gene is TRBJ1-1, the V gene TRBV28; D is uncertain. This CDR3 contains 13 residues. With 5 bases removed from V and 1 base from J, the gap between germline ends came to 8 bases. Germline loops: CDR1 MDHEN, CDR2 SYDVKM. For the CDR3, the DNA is TGTGCCAGCAGTCCGCAGGAGAACACTGAAGCTTTCTTT. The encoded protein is CASSPQENTEAFF. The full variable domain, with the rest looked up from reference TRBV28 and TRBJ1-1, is DVKVTQSSRYLVKRTGEKVFLECVQDMDHENMFWYRQDPGLGLRLIYFSYDVKMKEKGDIPEGYSVSREKKERFSLILESASTNQTSMYLCASSPQENTEAFFGQGTRLTVV.

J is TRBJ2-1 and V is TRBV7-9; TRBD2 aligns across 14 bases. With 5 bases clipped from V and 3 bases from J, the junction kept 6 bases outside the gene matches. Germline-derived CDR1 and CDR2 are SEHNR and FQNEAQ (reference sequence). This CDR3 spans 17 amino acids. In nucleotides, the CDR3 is TGTGCCAGCAGCCGCGGGGGGACTAGCGGGAGCTACAATGAGCAGTTCTTC. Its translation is CASSRGGTSGSYNEQFF.

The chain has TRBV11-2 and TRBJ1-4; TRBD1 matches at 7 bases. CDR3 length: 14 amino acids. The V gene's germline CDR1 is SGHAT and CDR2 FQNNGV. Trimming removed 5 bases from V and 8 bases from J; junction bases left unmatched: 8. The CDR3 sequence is CASSAAGGREKLFF. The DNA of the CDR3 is TGTGCCAGCAGCGCGGCAGGGGGTCGCGAAAAACTGTTTTTT.

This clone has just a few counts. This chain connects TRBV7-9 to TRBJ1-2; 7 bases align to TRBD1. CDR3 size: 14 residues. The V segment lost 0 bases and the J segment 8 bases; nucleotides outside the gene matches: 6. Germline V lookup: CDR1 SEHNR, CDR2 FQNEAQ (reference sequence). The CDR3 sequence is CASSLAGQVEGYTF. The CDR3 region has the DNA TGTGCCAGCAGCTTAGCCGGACAGGTCGAGGGCTACACCTTC.

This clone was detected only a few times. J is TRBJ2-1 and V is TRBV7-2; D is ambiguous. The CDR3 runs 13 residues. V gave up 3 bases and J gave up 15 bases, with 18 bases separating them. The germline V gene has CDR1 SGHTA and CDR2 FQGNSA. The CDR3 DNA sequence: TGTGCCAGCAGCTTCTACATAACTGCCGACCGGTTCTTC. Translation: CASSFYITADRFF.

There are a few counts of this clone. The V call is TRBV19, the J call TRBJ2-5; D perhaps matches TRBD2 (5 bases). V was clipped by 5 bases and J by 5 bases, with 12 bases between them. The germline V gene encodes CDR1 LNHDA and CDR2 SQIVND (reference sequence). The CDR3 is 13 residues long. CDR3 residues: CASSLGRGETQYF. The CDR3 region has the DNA TGTGCCAGTAGTCTAGGACGCGGGGAGACCCAGTACTTC.

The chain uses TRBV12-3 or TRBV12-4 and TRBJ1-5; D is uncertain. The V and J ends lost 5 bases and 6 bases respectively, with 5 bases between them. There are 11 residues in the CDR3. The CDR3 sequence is CASSKGQPQHF. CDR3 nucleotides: TGTGCCAGCAGTAAGGGTCAGCCCCAGCATTTT.

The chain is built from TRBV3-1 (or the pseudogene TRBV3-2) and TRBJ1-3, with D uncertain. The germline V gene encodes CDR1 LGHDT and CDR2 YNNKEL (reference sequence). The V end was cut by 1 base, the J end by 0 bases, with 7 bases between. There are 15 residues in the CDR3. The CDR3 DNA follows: TGTGCCAGCAGCCAAGCCAGACTCTCTGGAAACACCATATATTTT. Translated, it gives CASSQARLSGNTIYF.

CDR3 in amino acids: CASSLELGGGGAFF. The CDR3 nucleotides are TGCGCCAGCAGCTTGGAGCTGGGGGGCGGAGGAGCTTTCTTT. This chain uses TRBV5-1 with TRBJ1-1, with a possible D match to TRBD1 (6 bases). The CDR3 has 14 residues. Trimming stripped 0 bases from V and 10 bases from J, with 16 bases between. CDR1 and CDR2 from the germline V gene are SGHRS and YFSETQ.